This TCR beta chain was found in a study of blood T cell repertoires in COVID-19. Whole-study context: The study drew acute and convalescent COVID-19 samples from the United States, Italy and Spain. T cells, B-cell-depleted T cells, or PBMCs supplied cDNA or gDNA.

V lost 7 bases and J lost 1, with 10 bases in between. Per the germline V gene, CDR1 is MNHEY and CDR2 is SMNVEV (reference sequence). This CDR3 region has 13 residues. Authors' processing steps: Estimated nucleated cell counts came from reference gene primer amplification. Assay: immunoSEQ multiplex PCR; the TCRdb copy retains only in-frame clones and omits some. V and J calls and clone size are given by that table; D and trimming were obtained from the DNA. Of fewer than 350,000 clones listed, approximately 81% were seen once; the top ten hold about 3.2%. The rearrangement joins TRBV27 to TRBJ1-1; D gene unclear. The sequencing sample was made of peripheral blood. The sequence was collected from a woman aged 55 to 70 with active or convalescent COVID-19. The DNA of the CDR3 is TGTGCCAGCAAGAGGGTTTCGAACACTGAAGCTTTCTTT. Translated, it gives CASKRVSNTEAFF.